The rows below give T cell receptor beta chains drawn from one sample of a study of metastatic and nonmetastatic thyroid tumors. TCRdb re-called clones from the PCR reads using MiXCR. The table shows 21,000 or so clones, with 15% to 18% occurring only once. The sample consisted of blood. All receptors derive from a female donor with papillary thyroid cancer or a benign thyroid nodule (not recorded which). Some clones in this sample may be carry-over from other donors' samples. The CDR3 runs from the conserved cysteine through the conserved F or W. The order of the fields is clone size, D gene, J gene, V gene, CDR3 protein, CDR3 DNA. D genes are given only for firm matches. Expanded clones are given a class, and other clones once, few, many or no size at all.

size: many
D: .
J: TRBJ1-2
V: TRBV28
CDR3: CASSESGNYGYTF
DNA: TGTGCCAGCAGTGAATCAGGGAACTATGGCTACACCTTC

size: .
D: .
J: TRBJ1-1
V: TRBV11-2
CDR3: CASQRVNTEAFF
DNA: TGTGCCAGCCAAAGGGTGAACACTGAAGCTTTCTTT

size: many
D: .
J: TRBJ2-3
V: TRBV19
CDR3: CASSITGSDTQYF
DNA: TGTGCCAGTAGTATTACGGGGTCGGATACGCAGTATTTT

size: many
D: TRBD2
J: TRBJ2-3
V: TRBV12-3/TRBV12-4
CDR3: CASSVAGGRDTQYF
DNA: TGTGCCAGCAGTGTAGCGGGAGGAAGGGATACGCAGTATTTT

size: many
D: .
J: TRBJ1-1
V: TRBV7-2
CDR3: CASTPGSLRAEAFF
DNA: TGTGCCAGCACCCCCGGCAGCCTGAGGGCTGAAGCTTTCTTT

size: .
D: .
J: TRBJ2-7
V: TRBV3-1
CDR3: CASRKGGSSYEQYF
DNA: TGTGCCAGTCGTAAGGGGGGGAGCTCCTACGAGCAGTACTTC

size: many
D: .
J: TRBJ2-5
V: TRBV28
CDR3: CASTLTRGLSRETQYF
DNA: TGTGCCAGCACCCTTACCAGGGGCTTGTCGAGGGAGACCCAGTACTTC

size: many
D: TRBD2
J: TRBJ2-1
V: TRBV6-2/TRBV6-3
CDR3: CASSYEWREIYNEQFF
DNA: TGTGCCAGCAGTTATGAATGGCGGGAGATCTACAATGAGCAGTTCTTC

size: many
D: TRBD1
J: TRBJ2-7
V: TRBV29-1
CDR3: CSVNLGTVREQYF
DNA: TGCAGCGTAAACCTCGGGACAGTTAGAGAGCAGTACTTC

size: once
D: TRBD2
J: TRBJ2-1
V: TRBV11-2
CDR3: CASSLEASGRPPYNEQFF
DNA: TGTGCCAGCAGCTTAGAGGCTAGCGGGAGACCCCCCTACAATGAGCAGTTCTTC

size: .
D: .
J: TRBJ2-1
V: TRBV5-1
CDR3: CASKPRVGENNEQFF
DNA: TGCGCCAGCAAACCTCGCGTAGGGGAGAACAATGAGCAGTTCTTC

size: many
D: .
J: TRBJ2-2
V: TRBV19
CDR3: CASKTGANTGELFF
DNA: TGTGCCAGCAAAACGGGGGCGAACACCGGGGAGCTGTTTTTT

size: many
D: TRBD2
J: TRBJ2-1
V: TRBV27
CDR3: CASRQLLAGRNNEQFF
DNA: TGTGCCAGCAGGCAACTTCTAGCGGGAAGGAACAATGAGCAGTTCTTC

size: many
D: TRBD2
J: TRBJ2-1
V: TRBV13
CDR3: CASSLSSSGASYNEQFF
DNA: TGTGCCAGCAGCTTATCCTCTAGCGGTGCGTCCTACAATGAGCAGTTCTTC

size: many
D: .
J: TRBJ2-5
V: TRBV5-1
CDR3: CASSLVVGETQYF
DNA: TGCGCCAGCAGCTTGGTGGTCGGGGAGACCCAGTACTTC

size: few
D: .
J: TRBJ1-2
V: TRBV28
CDR3: CASSTPPYGYTF
DNA: TGTGCCAGCAGTACTCCCCCCTATGGCTACACCTTC

size: many
D: .
J: TRBJ2-7
V: TRBV14
CDR3: CASSPIDSAEQYF
DNA: TGTGCCAGCAGCCCGATTGACAGCGCCGAGCAGTACTTC

size: many
D: TRBD1
J: TRBJ1-2
V: TRBV30
CDR3: CAWSRGQGNYGYTF
DNA: TGTGCCTGGAGTCGCGGACAGGGAAATTATGGCTACACCTTC

size: .
D: TRBD1
J: TRBJ1-3
V: TRBV5-1
CDR3: CASTLGGTGSGNTIYF
DNA: TGCGCCAGCACTCTTGGGGGGACAGGCTCTGGAAACACCATATATTTT

size: .
D: .
J: TRBJ2-3
V: TRBV10-2
CDR3: CASRPGTRADTQYF
DNA: TGCGCCAGCAGGCCCGGGACTCGGGCAGATACGCAGTATTTT

size: many
D: .
J: TRBJ2-7
V: TRBV9
CDR3: CASSPPGTEQYF
DNA: TGTGCCAGCAGCCCCCCGGGGACCGAGCAGTACTTC

size: .
D: .
J: TRBJ1-1
V: TRBV27
CDR3: CASGPLSTGNTEAFF
DNA: TGTGCCAGCGGACCCTTGTCGACGGGGAACACTGAAGCTTTCTTT

size: .
D: .
J: TRBJ1-2
V: TRBV5-1
CDR3: CASSLGTDGGYTF
DNA: TGCGCCAGCAGCTTGGGGACAGATGGGGGCTACACCTTC

size: many
D: TRBD2
J: TRBJ2-5
V: TRBV24-1
CDR3: CATSGSPGTSEETQYF
DNA: TGTGCCACCAGTGGCTCCCCCGGGACTAGCGAAGAGACCCAGTACTTC

size: few
D: .
J: TRBJ2-5
V: TRBV6-1
CDR3: CASSGRTAQETQYF
DNA: TGTGCCAGCAGTGGTCGGACAGCCCAAGAGACCCAGTACTTC

size: many
D: TRBD1
J: TRBJ2-7
V: TRBV9
CDR3: CASSVATGGFYEQYF
DNA: TGTGCCAGCAGCGTAGCGACAGGGGGCTTCTACGAGCAGTACTTC

size: many
D: .
J: TRBJ2-1
V: TRBV20-1
CDR3: CSARGGVSGTRGVNEQFF
DNA: TGCAGTGCTAGAGGAGGGGTTTCTGGGACCCGGGGCGTCAATGAGCAGTTCTTC

size: many
D: TRBD1
J: TRBJ2-1
V: TRBV3-1
CDR3: CASSQQGAGYNEQFF
DNA: TGTGCCAGCAGCCAACAGGGGGCTGGCTACAATGAGCAGTTCTTC

size: many
D: TRBD1
J: TRBJ1-1
V: TRBV5-6
CDR3: CASSQLDRVNTEAFF
DNA: TGTGCCAGCAGCCAATTGGACAGGGTGAACACTGAAGCTTTCTTT

size: many
D: TRBD1
J: TRBJ2-6
V: TRBV7-8
CDR3: CASSAIGQGLTF
DNA: TGTGCCAGCAGCGCCATAGGACAGGGCCTGACTTTC

size: many
D: TRBD1
J: TRBJ2-1
V: TRBV12-3/TRBV12-4
CDR3: CASRNRQGSHNEQFF
DNA: TGTGCCAGCAGGAACCGACAGGGGTCCCACAATGAGCAGTTCTTC